The 27 T cell receptor beta chains below come from one sample, sequenced in a study of cytomegalovirus exposure and HLA in healthy donors. The PCR employed 60 Vbeta primers together with 13 Jbeta primers. Generated by immunoSEQ multiplex PCR, the TCRdb table keeps only in-frame clones and is missing some. The data hold 150,000 to 200,000 clones, with 84% observed a single time. The sequencing input was PBMCs. The receptors originated from a boy aged 5-17 years in good health and CMV-seronegative.

The chain is built from TRBV15 and TRBJ2-5, with TRBD1 matching over 9 bases. Per the germline V gene, CDR1 is LNHNV and CDR2 is YYDKDF (reference sequence). The CDR3 has 15 amino acids. Trimming at V came to 5 bases and at J to 5 bases, leaving 9 bases not matched to a gene. The CDR3 sequence: CATSGQTGGAETQYF. Written as DNA, the CDR3 is TGTGCCACCAGCGGCCAAACAGGGGGCGCGGAGACCCAGTACTTC.

This chain links TRBV28 with TRBJ1-2; TRBD1 agrees at 8 bases. The CDR3 contains 17 residues. The trim removed 2 bases at V and 4 bases at J, leaving 12 bases unmatched. CDR1 MDHEN and CDR2 SYDVKM come from the germline V gene. Written as DNA, the CDR3 is TGTGCCAGCAGTTTACCGCAGGGGGCCCCGATCTCCTATGGCTACACCTTC. This codes for CASSLPQGAPISYGYTF.

The chain is built from TRBV5-1 and TRBJ2-1; D perhaps matches TRBD2 (5 bases). This CDR3 spans 12 amino acids. Germline V gives CDR1 SGHRS, CDR2 YFSETQ. The V end was cut by 0 bases, the J end by 9 bases, with 7 bases between. The CDR3 DNA is TGCGCCAGCAGCTTGGAGCGGACTGAGCAGTTCTTC. This sequence encodes CASSLERTEQFF.

This clone was counted a single time. The chain carries TRBV18 and TRBJ2-3; maybe TRBD2 (5 bases). Germline values: CDR1 KGHSH, CDR2 LQKENI. V lost 6 bases, J lost 2 bases, and 9 bases lay in between. This CDR3 is 13 amino acids long. The CDR3: CASSQDFTDTQYF. The CDR3 coding sequence is TGTGCCAGCTCCCAGGACTTCACAGATACGCAGTATTTT.

The V call is TRBV5-4, the J call TRBJ2-5, with TRBD2 identical over 11 bases. The junction had 1 base not matched to a gene; V was cut back by 2 bases and J by 4 bases. The CDR3 length is 14 residues. Germline lookup yields CDR1 SGHNT and CDR2 YYREEE (reference sequence). The CDR3, as DNA: TGTGCCAGCAGCTTCGGGACTAGCGGAGAGACCCAGTACTTC. As protein: CASSFGTSGETQYF.

The rearrangement uses TRBV6-6 and TRBJ2-1, with a tentative D call TRBD2 (7 bases). V lost 7 bases and J 8 bases, leaving 15 bases between the germline ends. Germline V gene lookup returns CDR1 MNHNY and CDR2 SVGAGI (reference sequence). The CDR3 length is 13 residues. The CDR3 here is CASTPGGGHEQFF. In DNA, the CDR3 is TGTGCCAGCACCCCTGGCGGGGGCCATGAGCAGTTCTTC.

This clone appeared a single time. The V call is TRBV28, the J call TRBJ1-2; a possible D gene is TRBD1 (5 bases). The V gene lost 4 bases and the J gene lost 13 bases, with 19 bases spanning the gap. Germline V gene data show CDR1 as MDHEN and CDR2 as SYDVKM. The CDR3 sequence is 13 residues long. CDR3 residues: CASSSGPSYFITF. The CDR3 DNA is TGTGCCAGCAGTTCAGGGCCCTCGTATTTTATCACCTTC.

This rearrangement joins TRBV4-1 to TRBJ1-5, with a possible D match to TRBD1 (6 bases). CDR3 length equals 16 residues. Germline V gene lookup returns CDR1 MGHRA and CDR2 YSYEKL. V lost 1 base and J 0 bases, leaving 10 bases between the germline ends. CDR3 sequence reads: CASSQGGGHSNQPQHF. As DNA, the CDR3 is TGCGCCAGCAGCCAAGGGGGGGGACATAGCAATCAGCCCCAGCATTTT.

This chain uses TRBV7-9 with TRBJ2-7; D is possibly TRBD1 (5 bases). The CDR3 extends over 18 amino acids. Germline CDR1 SEHNR, CDR2 FQNEAQ (reference sequence). The V gene lost 1 base and the J gene lost 3 bases, with 22 bases spanning the gap. The CDR3 loop reads CASSLVVSAGPSGYEQYF. The DNA for the CDR3 is TGTGCCAGCAGCTTAGTCGTTTCCGCAGGGCCCAGTGGCTACGAGCAGTACTTC.

This sequence joins TRBV5-4 and TRBJ1-4; tentative D call: TRBD1 (6 bases). V dropped 0 bases and J dropped 0 bases, with 9 bases sitting between them. The CDR3 has 16 residues. From germline, CDR1 is SGHNT and CDR2 YYREEE (reference sequence). The CDR3 sequence: CASSLDRVATNEKLFF. The DNA for the CDR3 is TGTGCCAGCAGCTTGGACAGGGTTGCAACTAATGAAAAACTGTTTTTT.

The rearrangement uses TRBV5-6 and TRBJ1-3, with D maybe TRBD1 (6 bases). Germline values: CDR1 SGHDT, CDR2 YYEEEE. The CDR3 length is 17 residues. V dropped 5 bases and J dropped 4 bases, with 22 bases sitting between them. The CDR3 sequence: CASRPAAGDIWGNTIYF. CDR3 nucleotides: TGTGCCAGCAGGCCAGCTGCAGGGGACATCTGGGGAAACACCATATATTTT. The variable domain in full, with the rest retrieved from reference TRBV5-6 and TRBJ1-3, is DAGVTQSPTHLIKTRGQQVTLRCSPKSGHDTVSWYQQALGQGPQFIFQYYEEEERQRGNFPDRFSGHQFPNYSSELNVNALLLGDSALYLCASRPAAGDIWGNTIYFGEGSWLTVV.

CDR3 amino acids: CASRNSQISNTEAFF. In DNA, the CDR3 is TGTGCCTCCCGGAACAGCCAAATATCAAACACTGAAGCTTTCTTT. The rearrangement joins TRBV30 to TRBJ1-1; D remains unclear. Germline lookup yields CDR1 GTSNPN and CDR2 SVGIG (reference sequence). The V and J ends lost 7 bases and 2 bases respectively, with 20 bases between them. This CDR3 comprises 15 residues.

This clone was counted a few times. The rearrangement links TRBV12-5 to TRBJ2-5, with 9 bases fitting TRBD2. The V gene's germline CDR1 is LGHNT and CDR2 FRNRAP. The V and J ends lost 5 bases and 5 bases, in that order; junction bases with no gene match: 6. The CDR3 runs to 14 residues. CDR3 bases: TGTGCTAGTGGTCCAGCGGGGGGAGGGGAGACCCAGTACTTC. Encoded protein: CASGPAGGGETQYF.

The chain uses TRBV27 and TRBJ1-1; 10 positions agree with TRBD1. The CDR3 runs to 13 residues. Losses at the gene ends were 6 bases for V and 11 bases for J; bases not matched to a gene: 9. The germline V gene has CDR1 MNHEY and CDR2 SMNVEV (reference sequence). CDR3: CASSSGTGAQAFF. The CDR3 DNA reads as TGTGCCAGCAGCTCCGGGACAGGGGCGCAGGCTTTCTTT.

This chain connects TRBV7-6 to TRBJ2-7; 8 positions agree with TRBD1. Germline-derived CDR1 and CDR2 are SGHVS and FNYEAQ. The CDR3 is made up of 14 amino acids. J gave up 4 bases and V 3 bases, and 5 bases lay outside the gene matches. Written as DNA, the CDR3 is TGTGCCAGCAGCTTCCGGGACAGGATATACGAGCAGTACTTC. It specifies CASSFRDRIYEQYF.

The chain recombines TRBV9 with TRBJ2-5; a weak D match, TRBD2 (9 bases). Trimming took off 4 bases at V and 2 bases at J, with 27 bases between the two ends. The CDR3 covers 19 residues. The V gene's germline CDR1 is SGDLS and CDR2 YYNGEE. Written as DNA, the CDR3 is TGTGCCAGCAGCACAGGGGGGGCGGGAGGGTATCCTGGACAAGAGACCCAGTACTTC. Its protein product is CASSTGGAGGYPGQETQYF.

This chain connects TRBV29-1 to TRBJ1-5; D gene ambiguous. CDR1 SQVTM and CDR2 ANQGSEA come from the germline V gene. V was cut by 4 bases and J by 4 bases, with 8 bases left in between. This CDR3 region has 12 residues. CDR3 nucleotide sequence: TGCAGCGTTGGAGGGAGAAATCAGCCCCAGCATTTT. Protein product: CSVGGRNQPQHF.

CDR3 residues: CASRGLVYSHEQFF. As DNA, the CDR3 is TGTGCCAGCAGAGGACTAGTTTATTCCCATGAGCAGTTCTTC. The chain joins TRBV7-9 to TRBJ2-1, with 7 bases aligning to TRBD2. The CDR3 length is 14 residues. In germline, CDR1 is SEHNR, CDR2 FQNEAQ (reference sequence). Trimming took 6 bases from V and 8 from J; bases not matched to a gene: 10.

The V call is TRBV7-3, the J call TRBJ1-5, with D possibly TRBD1 on 6 matching bases. Germline lookup yields CDR1 SGHTA and CDR2 FQGTGA. V was pared by 5 bases and J by 1 base, with 12 bases between. The CDR3 sequence is 15 residues long. CDR3 amino acids: CASSLTGGSNQPQHF. In nucleotides, the CDR3 is TGTGCCAGCAGCCTCACGGGGGGCAGCAATCAGCCCCAGCATTTT.

J is TRBJ2-5 and V is TRBV25-1; D is perhaps TRBD2 (6 bases). The CDR3 has 15 amino acids. The germline V gene encodes CDR1 MGHDK and CDR2 SYGVNS. V was pared by 5 bases and J by 5 bases, with 18 bases between. CDR3 region: CASSNGAGRVETQYF. CDR3 nucleotide sequence: TGTGCCAGCAGTAACGGAGCCGGGAGAGTTGAGACCCAGTACTTC.

The chain employs TRBV6-1 and TRBJ1-5, with D possibly being TRBD1 (5 bases). CDR1 MNHNS and CDR2 SASEGT come from the germline V gene. Trimming cost V 4 bases and J 3 bases, with 13 bases left between them. The length of the CDR3 is 15 residues. The CDR3 coding sequence is TGTGCCAGCAGTGGTTCAGGGTCCCCCAATCAGCCCCAGCATTTT. Translated: CASSGSGSPNQPQHF.

The chain combines TRBV6-1 with TRBJ1-5, with D tentatively TRBD1 (6 bases). The germline V and J ends were trimmed by 7 bases and 7 bases, with 11 bases remaining between them. The germline V gene encodes CDR1 MNHNS and CDR2 SASEGT. This CDR3 comprises 12 residues. The CDR3 spells CASTQGYQPQHF. In DNA, the CDR3 is TGTGCCAGCACCCAGGGGTACCAGCCCCAGCATTTT.

The CDR3 DNA is TGTGCCAGCAGTTACGGAGTCTCTGGAAACACCATATATTTT. Protein sequence: CASSYGVSGNTIYF. The rearrangement links TRBV6-5 to TRBJ1-3; D uncertain. Trimming cost V 2 bases and J 0 bases, with 5 bases left between them. Per the germline V gene, CDR1 is MNHEY and CDR2 is SVGAGI. The CDR3 covers 14 residues.

The chain recombines TRBV7-2 with TRBJ1-5; D perhaps matches TRBD1 (6 bases). Trimming took 5 bases from V and 2 from J, leaving 16 bases between them. The CDR3 extends over 16 amino acids. The V gene's germline CDR1 is SGHTA and CDR2 FQGNSA. The CDR3 coding sequence is TGTGCCAGCAGCCCCGGGGTAGGGGGTGGCAATCAGCCCCAGCATTTT. This translates into CASSPGVGGGNQPQHF. Combining the CDR3 with reference TRBV7-2 and TRBJ1-5 gives the whole variable domain GAGVSQSPSNKVTEKGKDVELRCDPISGHTALYWYRQSLGQGLEFLIYFQGNSAPDKSGLPSDRFSAERTGGSVSTLTIQRTQQEDSAVYLCASSPGVGGGNQPQHFGDGTRLSIL.

The V and J genes are TRBV7-9 and TRBJ2-5; 7 nucleotides line up with TRBD1. The germline V gene encodes CDR1 SEHNR and CDR2 FQNEAQ (reference sequence). The V segment lost 4 bases and the J segment 3 bases; nucleotides outside the gene matches: 2. The CDR3 length is 13 residues. The CDR3 DNA reads as TGTGCCAGCAGCTCCGGGACAGAAGAGACCCAGTACTTC. Residues: CASSSGTEETQYF.

This clone is a singleton in its sample. The chain is built from TRBV25-1 and TRBJ1-2; D ambiguous. Trimming shortened V by 4 bases and J by 6 bases, and 9 bases separated the two germline ends. The CDR3 covers 12 residues. Looked up from germline, CDR1 is MGHDK and CDR2 is SYGVNS. This CDR3 is CASSAGSHGYTF. Here the CDR3 DNA reads TGTGCCAGCAGTGCGGGTAGTCATGGCTACACCTTC.

V usage is TRBV5-1 and J usage is TRBJ2-5; 12 bases align to TRBD1. CDR1 is SGHRS, CDR2 YFSETQ, per germline. This CDR3 has 17 residues. The trim removed 4 bases at V and 4 bases at J, leaving 11 bases unmatched. CDR3 residues: CASSEGQGAKLGETQYF. The CDR3 DNA reads as TGCGCCAGCAGCGAGGGACAGGGGGCCAAGCTTGGAGAGACCCAGTACTTC.